Included here is one T cell receptor beta chain sequence, with context. No antigen is known for it. Drawing of blood for sampling happened at baseline, at cycle 4 day 1, and at cycle 7 day 1. The data stem from a study of OX40 agonist ivuxolimab in advanced cancers. Study details: Ivuxolimab was delivered to patients intravenously every 2 weeks at doses spanning 0.01 to 10 mg/kg. Dose-escalation patients' cancers were hepatocellular carcinoma, melanoma, renal cell or head and neck cancer.

Method: immunoSEQ multiplex PCR; TCRdb's copy keeps in-frame clones and lacks some. The table has around 76,000 clones, about 86% seen once. CDR1 and CDR2 from the germline V gene are SGHKS and YYEKEE (reference sequence). V was pared by 0 bases and J by 5 bases, with 8 bases between. The CDR3 loop spans 13 amino acids. General observations from the study: Some patients without response likewise showed low normalized clonal expansion.

The sequences come from CD4+ or CD8+ T cells sorted from blood, collected in a trial of the OX40 agonist ivuxolimab. The J gene is TRBJ2-5, the V gene TRBV5-5, with a weak D call TRBD2 (5 bases). This receptor was identified in an adult with an advanced solid tumor such as melanoma, head and neck, liver or kidney cancer. The CDR3 DNA is TGTGCCAGCAGCTTGGCGGGGTTGGAGACCCAGTACTTC. Translating gives CASSLAGLETQYF. The entire variable domain, with the rest obtained from reference TRBV5-5 and TRBJ2-5, is as follows: DAGVTQSPTHLIKTRGQQVTLRCSPISGHKSVSWYQQVLGQGPQFIFQYYEKEERGRGNFPDRFSARQFPNYSSELNVNALLLGDSALYLCASSLAGLETQYFGPGTRLLVL.